Listed below are T cell receptor beta chains from one sample, sequenced in a study of identical twins. TCRdb passed the 5' RACE reads through MiXCR, listing each CDR3 protein once. Of under 300,000 distinct CDR3 sequences listed, over 13% were seen once; the top ten hold approximately 8.8%. The sample consisted of memory (CD45RO+) T cells sorted from blood. The source is a woman between 18 and 29 years old in good health. Each CDR3 is given with its conserved first and last residue. A D gene is named only where the DNA matches it firmly. The size of a clone is reported for some rows only, either as once, few or many, or as a class for expanded clones.

TGTGCCAGCAGCTTTTCGGCAGGGGACGAGCAGTACTTC,CASSFSAGDEQYF,NA,TRBV7-6,TRBJ2-7,NA
TGTGCCAGCAGCGTAGTACGAGGGGCCGGGGAGCTGTTTTTT,CASSVVRGAGELFF,NA,TRBV9,TRBJ2-2,NA
TGTGCCAGCAGCCGACTAGCGGGGGGAGGAGATACGCAGTATTTT,CASSRLAGGGDTQYF,TRBD2,TRBV7-2,TRBJ2-3,medium-sized
TGTGCCAGCAGTTACTCGACGGGCGGGGAGCTGTTTTTT,CASSYSTGGELFF,NA,TRBV6-5,TRBJ2-2,few
TGTGCCAGCAGTTTAGAGCCCAGGGGTGAAGCTTTCTTT,CASSLEPRGEAFF,NA,TRBV12-3/TRBV12-4,TRBJ1-1,NA
TGCAGTGCTAGAGCTCGGGGAGTGTCTGGGGCCAACGTCCTGACTTTC,CSARARGVSGANVLTF,NA,TRBV20-1,TRBJ2-6,NA
TGCAGTGCTAGAGATACCGTGGGCTACGAGCAGTACTTC,CSARDTVGYEQYF,NA,TRBV20-1,TRBJ2-7,NA
TGCGCCAGTAATCCGGGACCGAACACTGAAGCTTTCTTT,CASNPGPNTEAFF,NA,TRBV5-1,TRBJ1-1,many
TGCAGTGCACCTAGCGGGTACTCCCAGTACTTC,CSAPSGYSQYF,TRBD2,TRBV20-1,TRBJ2-5,many
TGCGCCAGCAGCTTGTCCGGTCCGAAGAACACCGGGGAGCTGTTTTTT,CASSLSGPKNTGELFF,NA,TRBV5-1,TRBJ2-2,many
TGTGCCAGCAGCCAACTGGGAGGGACCGGGGAGCTGTTTTTT,CASSQLGGTGELFF,TRBD2,TRBV3-1,TRBJ2-2,NA
TGTGCCAGCAGTGTTGACGGGGGGGCCGGAAATGAGCAGTTCTTC,CASSVDGGAGNEQFF,TRBD2,TRBV6-4,TRBJ2-1,few
TGTGCCAGCAGACCCGGGACAGGCCTAACCTACGAGCAGTACTTC,CASRPGTGLTYEQYF,TRBD1,TRBV7-2,TRBJ2-7,NA
TGTGCCAGCACCTCATTGGGGCACTATTACAATGAGCAGTTCTTC,CASTSLGHYYNEQFF,NA,TRBV12-3/TRBV12-4,TRBJ2-1,few
TGTGCCAGCAGCTCTACAGGGGGCGAAGGCTTCGGCTACACCTTC,CASSSTGGEGFGYTF,TRBD1,TRBV5-5,TRBJ1-2,many
TGCGCCAGCCGCCAGACTAGCGGGAGTGGCCACAATGAGCAGTTCTTC,CASRQTSGSGHNEQFF,TRBD2,TRBV4-3,TRBJ2-1,NA
TGTGCCAGCAGCTTGGTTTTGGAAGAAAAACTGTTTTTT,CASSLVLEEKLFF,NA,TRBV5-6,TRBJ1-4,many
TGCAGTGCTTTACAGACGGGACCCAATCAGCCCCAGCATTTT,CSALQTGPNQPQHF,NA,TRBV20-1,TRBJ1-5,few
TGTGCCAGCAGTGAAGGGAGTCGGGGGGTGGTATCGGAGCAGTACTTC,CASSEGSRGVVSEQYF,TRBD2,TRBV2,TRBJ2-7,NA
TGCAGCGTTGTGCACAGGGGAGCCTACGAGCAGTACTTC,CSVVHRGAYEQYF,TRBD1,TRBV29-1,TRBJ2-7,NA
TGCAGCGTCCCGACCGGAAACTATGGCTACACCTTC,CSVPTGNYGYTF,NA,TRBV29-1,TRBJ1-2,once
TGTGCCATCAGGGAACCTGGGGCCAACGTCCTGACTTTC,CAIREPGANVLTF,NA,TRBV10-3,TRBJ2-6,NA
TGTGCCAGCAGCTGGGCGGGGACTAGCGGAAACTCCTACGAGCAGTACTTC,CASSWAGTSGNSYEQYF,TRBD2,TRBV7-6,TRBJ2-7,NA
TGTGCCAGCAGCCCACCTGGCGGGGGGGCTAGTCATGAGCAGTTCTTC,CASSPPGGGASHEQFF,TRBD2,TRBV7-3,TRBJ2-1,NA
TGTGCCAGCAGCTCCCTTGGCGGGGACCGAAATGAGCAGTTCTTC,CASSSLGGDRNEQFF,NA,TRBV7-3,TRBJ2-1,once
TGCAGTGCTAGTTTGGTAGGAGGAGGTAGGGTTGGAGAGCAGTACTTC,CSASLVGGGRVGEQYF,NA,TRBV20-1,TRBJ2-7,few
TGCGCCAGCAGCTTGGCCGGTTCAGGGGGCCACGAGCAGTACTTC,CASSLAGSGGHEQYF,TRBD1,TRBV5-1,TRBJ2-7,few
TGTGCCAGCAGACCCCGGGCGGGGAGATCCTACGAGCAGTACTTC,CASRPRAGRSYEQYF,NA,TRBV5-6,TRBJ2-7,NA
TGCAGTGCTAGAGATACGACTAGCGGAGTTTTAGATACGCAGTATTTT,CSARDTTSGVLDTQYF,TRBD2,TRBV20-1,TRBJ2-3,few
TGTGCCAGCAGCGGGGCAGCCGTTTCGGCCCTCCACTTT,CASSGAAVSALHF,NA,TRBV7-9,TRBJ1-6,many
TGTGCCAGCAGAGCGGACGGCAATCAGCCCCAGCATTTT,CASRADGNQPQHF,NA,TRBV6-6,TRBJ1-5,many
TGCAGTGCTAGACATGACAGGGGATTAGGGGAAAAACTGTTTTTT,CSARHDRGLGEKLFF,TRBD1,TRBV20-1,TRBJ1-4,many